These T cell receptor beta chains were read from a single sample in a study of T cell changes during pregnancy in multiple sclerosis. The data were produced by immunoSEQ multiplex PCR, yet TCRdb's version contains in-frame clones alone and is incomplete. The sample contains fewer than 85,000 clones, roughly 92% of which appear only once. Sequenced here: peripheral blood, sampled in the second trimester of pregnancy. These receptor sequences come from a female donor with multiple sclerosis, enrolled in a pregnancy study. CDR3s include the opening cysteine and the closing phenylalanine or tryptophan. The order of the fields is V gene, J gene, D gene, CDR3 protein, CDR3 DNA. The D gene is left open where the match is weak.

v_gene: TRBV19; j_gene: TRBJ2-1; d_gene: .; CDR3aa: CASSIDIEGGVYNEQFF; CDR3nt: TGTGCCAGTAGTATAGATATTGAGGGAGGTGTCTACAATGAGCAGTTCTTC
v_gene: TRBV9; j_gene: TRBJ2-5; d_gene: TRBD2; CDR3aa: CASSSTGGVGETQYF; CDR3nt: TGTGCCAGCAGCTCTACCGGGGGGGTTGGGGAGACCCAGTACTTC
v_gene: TRBV19; j_gene: TRBJ1-1; d_gene: .; CDR3aa: CASSSKQGNTEAFF; CDR3nt: TGTGCCAGTAGTTCGAAACAGGGAAACACTGAAGCTTTCTTT
v_gene: TRBV2; j_gene: TRBJ2-5; d_gene: TRBD2; CDR3aa: CARGLAGKGETQYF; CDR3nt: TGTGCCAGGGGACTAGCGGGAAAGGGAGAGACCCAGTACTTC
v_gene: TRBV5-6; j_gene: TRBJ1-1; d_gene: .; CDR3aa: CASSLQPRNTEAFF; CDR3nt: TGTGCCAGCAGCTTACAGCCGCGGAACACTGAAGCTTTCTTT
v_gene: TRBV18; j_gene: TRBJ2-5; d_gene: TRBD2; CDR3aa: CASSRLTGSGGFGLETQYF; CDR3nt: TGTGCCAGCTCACGCTTAACGGGAAGCGGGGGATTTGGTCTCGAGACCCAGTACTTC
v_gene: TRBV5-5; j_gene: TRBJ1-1; d_gene: .; CDR3aa: CASSEGTIGEAFF; CDR3nt: TGTGCCAGCAGCGAGGGGACAATAGGTGAAGCTTTCTTT
v_gene: TRBV7-2; j_gene: TRBJ2-7; d_gene: .; CDR3aa: CASSLREEQYF; CDR3nt: TGTGCCAGCAGCTTACGAGAGGAGCAGTACTTC
v_gene: TRBV2; j_gene: TRBJ2-3; d_gene: .; CDR3aa: CASTLVVALVDTQYF; CDR3nt: TGTGCCAGCACCTTAGTAGTCGCCCTTGTGGATACGCAGTATTTT
v_gene: TRBV9; j_gene: TRBJ2-7; d_gene: TRBD1; CDR3aa: CASSVRQGAYEQYF; CDR3nt: TGTGCCAGCAGCGTTAGACAGGGGGCCTACGAGCAGTACTTC
v_gene: TRBV6-5; j_gene: TRBJ1-2; d_gene: TRBD1; CDR3aa: CASSSVRTGEVYGYTF; CDR3nt: TGTGCCAGCAGTTCCGTACGAACAGGGGAAGTCTATGGCTACACCTTC
v_gene: TRBV9; j_gene: TRBJ1-2; d_gene: TRBD1; CDR3aa: CASTNNPTGVPNYGYTF; CDR3nt: TGTGCCAGCACCAACAACCCGACAGGGGTCCCTAACTATGGCTACACCTTC
v_gene: TRBV7-3; j_gene: TRBJ2-6; d_gene: TRBD2; CDR3aa: CASSLRVQRGKKGSGANVLTF; CDR3nt: TGTGCCAGCAGCTTAAGGGTGCAGCGGGGGAAAAAGGGATCTGGGGCCAACGTCCTGACTTTC
v_gene: TRBV6-1; j_gene: TRBJ2-3; d_gene: TRBD1; CDR3aa: CASSDPGQGASTDTQYF; CDR3nt: TGTGCCAGCAGTGACCCGGGACAGGGGGCAAGCACAGATACGCAGTATTTT
v_gene: TRBV9; j_gene: TRBJ2-1; d_gene: .; CDR3aa: CASSVGPTTNEQFF; CDR3nt: TGTGCCAGCAGCGTAGGCCCTACCACTAATGAGCAGTTCTTC